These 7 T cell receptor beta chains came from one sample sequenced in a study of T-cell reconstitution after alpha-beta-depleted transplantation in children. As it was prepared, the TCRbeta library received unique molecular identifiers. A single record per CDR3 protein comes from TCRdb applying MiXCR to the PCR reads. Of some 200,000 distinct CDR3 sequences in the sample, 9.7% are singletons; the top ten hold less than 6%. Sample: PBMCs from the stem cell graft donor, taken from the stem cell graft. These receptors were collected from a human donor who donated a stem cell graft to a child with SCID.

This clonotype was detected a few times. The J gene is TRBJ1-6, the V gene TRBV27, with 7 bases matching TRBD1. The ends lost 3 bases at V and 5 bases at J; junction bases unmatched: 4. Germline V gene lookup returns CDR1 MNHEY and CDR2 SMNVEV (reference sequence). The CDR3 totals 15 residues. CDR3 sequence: CASSLKGAHNSPLHF. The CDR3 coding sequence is TGTGCCAGCAGTTTGAAGGGGGCGCATAATTCACCCCTCCACTTT.

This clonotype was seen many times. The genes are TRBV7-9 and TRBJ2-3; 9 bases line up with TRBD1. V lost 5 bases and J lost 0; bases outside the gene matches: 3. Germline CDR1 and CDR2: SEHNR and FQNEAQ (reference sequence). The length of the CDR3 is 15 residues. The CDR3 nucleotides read TGTGCCAGCAGCGAAGGACAGGGGAGCACAGATACGCAGTATTTT. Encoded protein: CASSEGQGSTDTQYF.

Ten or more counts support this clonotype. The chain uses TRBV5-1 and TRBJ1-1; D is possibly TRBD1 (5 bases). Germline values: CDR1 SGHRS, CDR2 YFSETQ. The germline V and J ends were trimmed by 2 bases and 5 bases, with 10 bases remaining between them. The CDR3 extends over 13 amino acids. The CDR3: CASSFPGRTEAFF. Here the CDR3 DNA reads TGCGCCAGCAGCTTCCCAGGGCGGACTGAAGCTTTCTTT.

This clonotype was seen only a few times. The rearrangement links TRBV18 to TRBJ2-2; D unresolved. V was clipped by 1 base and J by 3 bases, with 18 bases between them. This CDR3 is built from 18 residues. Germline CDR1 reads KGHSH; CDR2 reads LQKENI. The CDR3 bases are TGTGCCAGCTCACCACAGAACCCGAATCCCCCACACACCGGGGAGCTGTTTTTT. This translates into CASSPQNPNPPHTGELFF.

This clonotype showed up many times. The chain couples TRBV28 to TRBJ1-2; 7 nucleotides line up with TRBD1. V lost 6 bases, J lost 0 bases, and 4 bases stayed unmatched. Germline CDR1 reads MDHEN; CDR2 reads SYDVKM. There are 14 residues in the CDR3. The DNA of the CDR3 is TGTGCCAGCAGGACAGGGCCAGCTAACTATGGCTACACCTTC. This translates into CASRTGPANYGYTF.

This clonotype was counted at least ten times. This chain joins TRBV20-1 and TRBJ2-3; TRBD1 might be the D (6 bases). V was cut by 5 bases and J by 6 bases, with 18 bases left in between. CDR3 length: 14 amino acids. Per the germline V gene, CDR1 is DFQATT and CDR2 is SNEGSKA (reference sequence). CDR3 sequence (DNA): TGCAGTGCTGCCCGGACAGCAGCCTTGGATACGCAGTATTTT. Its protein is CSAARTAALDTQYF.

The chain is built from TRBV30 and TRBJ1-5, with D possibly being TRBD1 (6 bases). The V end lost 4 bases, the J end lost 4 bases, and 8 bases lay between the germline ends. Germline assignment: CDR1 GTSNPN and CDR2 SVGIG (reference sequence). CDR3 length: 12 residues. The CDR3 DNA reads TGTGCCTGGACGACAGGTAATCAGCCCCAGCATTTT. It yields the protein CAWTTGNQPQHF.